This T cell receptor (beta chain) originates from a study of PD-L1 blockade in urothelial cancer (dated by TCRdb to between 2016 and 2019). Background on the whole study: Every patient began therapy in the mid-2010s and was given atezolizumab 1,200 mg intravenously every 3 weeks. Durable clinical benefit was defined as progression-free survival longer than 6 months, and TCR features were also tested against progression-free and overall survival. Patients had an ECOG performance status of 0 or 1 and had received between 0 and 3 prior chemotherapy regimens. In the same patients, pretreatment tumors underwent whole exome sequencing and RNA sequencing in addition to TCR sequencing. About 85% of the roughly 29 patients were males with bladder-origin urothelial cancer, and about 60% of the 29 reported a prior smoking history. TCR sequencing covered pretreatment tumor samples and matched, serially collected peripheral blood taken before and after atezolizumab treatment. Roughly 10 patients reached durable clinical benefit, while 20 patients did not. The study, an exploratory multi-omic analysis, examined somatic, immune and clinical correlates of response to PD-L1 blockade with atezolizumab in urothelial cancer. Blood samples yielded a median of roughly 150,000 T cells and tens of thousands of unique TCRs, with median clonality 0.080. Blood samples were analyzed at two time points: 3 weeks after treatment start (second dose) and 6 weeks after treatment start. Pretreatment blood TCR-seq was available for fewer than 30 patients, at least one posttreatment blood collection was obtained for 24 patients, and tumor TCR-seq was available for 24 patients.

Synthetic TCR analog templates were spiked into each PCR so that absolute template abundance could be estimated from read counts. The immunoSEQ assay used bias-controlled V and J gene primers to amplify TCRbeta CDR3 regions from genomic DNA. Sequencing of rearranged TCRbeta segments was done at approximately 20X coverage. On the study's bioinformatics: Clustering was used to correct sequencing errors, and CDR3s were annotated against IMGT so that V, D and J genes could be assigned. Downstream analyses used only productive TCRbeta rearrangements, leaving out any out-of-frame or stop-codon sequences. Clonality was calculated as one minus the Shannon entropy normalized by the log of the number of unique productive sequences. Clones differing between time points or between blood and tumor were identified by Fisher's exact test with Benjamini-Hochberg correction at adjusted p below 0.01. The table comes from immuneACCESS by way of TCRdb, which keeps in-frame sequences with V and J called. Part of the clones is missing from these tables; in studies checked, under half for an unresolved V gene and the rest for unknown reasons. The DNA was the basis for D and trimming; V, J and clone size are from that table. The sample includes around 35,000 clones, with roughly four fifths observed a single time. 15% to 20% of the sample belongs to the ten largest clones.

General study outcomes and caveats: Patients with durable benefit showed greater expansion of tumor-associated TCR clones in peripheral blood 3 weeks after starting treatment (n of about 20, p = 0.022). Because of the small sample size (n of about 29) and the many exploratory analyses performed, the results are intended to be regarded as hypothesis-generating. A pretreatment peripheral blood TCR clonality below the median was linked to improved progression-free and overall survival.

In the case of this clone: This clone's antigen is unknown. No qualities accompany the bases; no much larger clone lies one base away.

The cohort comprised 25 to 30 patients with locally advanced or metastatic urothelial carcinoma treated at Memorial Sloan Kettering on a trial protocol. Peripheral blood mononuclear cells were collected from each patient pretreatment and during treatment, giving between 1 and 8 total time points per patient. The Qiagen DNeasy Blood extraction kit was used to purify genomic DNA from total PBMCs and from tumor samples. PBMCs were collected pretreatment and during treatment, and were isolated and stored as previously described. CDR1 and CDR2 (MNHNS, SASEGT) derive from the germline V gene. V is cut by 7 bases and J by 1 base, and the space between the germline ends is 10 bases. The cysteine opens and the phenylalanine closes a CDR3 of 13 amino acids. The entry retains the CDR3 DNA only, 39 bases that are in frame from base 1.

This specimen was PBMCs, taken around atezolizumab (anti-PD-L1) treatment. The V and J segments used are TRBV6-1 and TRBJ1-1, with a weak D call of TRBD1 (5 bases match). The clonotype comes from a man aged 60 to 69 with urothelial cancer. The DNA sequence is TGTGCCAGCAATCTCCAGGGGAACACTGAAGCTTTCTTT. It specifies CASNLQGNTEAFF.